The T cell receptor (beta chain) described here comes from a study of T-cell memory formation after mild COVID-19 (dated by TCRdb to about 2021). Study-level background: TCR sequence clusters from the two donors were largely donor specific. In a couple of donors, T-cell clones that expanded and contracted after mild COVID-19 were tracked by sequencing TCRalpha and TCRbeta repertoires over time. Two young, previously healthy adult volunteers made up the cohort, one male and one female.

General study outcomes and caveats: The study included only a couple of mild cases, and larger cohorts that include severe cases with pre-infection samples were judged to be necessary. Some responding clones were detected in pre-infection memory, which suggested that pre-existing cross-reactive memory T cells had joined the SARS-CoV-2 response. SARS-CoV-2 specificity of the second-wave clones peaking on day 37 was not confirmed. Contracting CD4+ clones turned up mainly in the CM and EM memory subsets, whereas EMRA was where CD8+ clones were enriched. From day 15 to 85, contracting clones showed balanced CD4/CD8 phenotypes, whereas a second wave of clones that expanded from day 15 to 37 leaned towards CD4+.

Ficoll-Paque density gradient centrifugation was the method used to isolate PBMCs. This clonotype was observed a few times. Its specific antigen is unknown. The record has no base qualities; no much larger clone is one base away. CDR1 and CDR2 are drawn from the germline V gene (reference sequence): DFQATT, SNEGSKA. For this chain, trimming is 6 bases at the V end and 0 bases at the J end, and the number of junction bases without a gene match is 9. There are 15 amino acids in the CDR3, from cysteine to phenylalanine inclusive. Only the CDR3 DNA stays, 45 bases, in frame from base 1. The listed sequencing device is Illumina NovaSeq 6000. TCRalpha and TCRbeta cDNA libraries were built by 5'RACE with constant-segment primers, adding sample barcodes and unique molecular identifiers. RNA was extracted from every sample with Trizol reagent. Libraries were amplified in two PCR steps, with a second sample barcode and Illumina TruSeq adapters added in the second step. Sequencing of the libraries was done on an Illumina NovaSeq, producing 2 x 150 bp paired-end reads. In the authors' own workflow: With migec v1.2.7, reads were demultiplexed and then collapsed into UMI-guided consensus sequences. Using mixcr v2.1.11, UMI consensuses were aligned to TRA and TRB V and J templates and then assembled into clonotypes. A clonotype was counted as expanded or contracted only when both edgeR and NoisET called the clonotype significant, with the noise models trained on biological replicates. edgeR calls used a false discovery rate-adjusted p below 0.01 and a log2 fold-change threshold of 1. As an exploratory analysis of dynamics, PCA with hierarchical clustering was applied to max-normalized trajectories of the 1000 most abundant clonotypes. Separately sequenced CD4+ and CD8+ repertoires were used to assign the CD4 or CD8 phenotype of responding clones. Starting from the raw public reads, TCRdb applied fastp trimming at Q25, assembled clones with MiXCR and retained in-frame beta chains. Each entry is one CDR3 protein sequence, shown with its most common DNA and genes. For this entry, the V and J calls and clone size follow TCRdb and not the study's own pipeline. For this sample the table gives over 95,000 distinct CDR3 sequences, of which 20% to 25% were detected only once. The biggest ten clones account for around 40% of the sample.

Sequencing was performed on PBMCs or a T cell subset sorted from them (not recorded which). Here the chain combines TRBV20-1 and TRBJ2-3; TRBD1 fits 7 bases in the junction. The source of this sequence is a man aged 18 to 29 who had mild COVID-19 (a few samples of this study predate the infection). The sample titles of this study are shuffled in the database, so cell type and time point are left out; the donor was told from shared clones. The CDR3 in this case is CSAHVGTDSTDTQYF. Read as DNA, the sequence is TGCAGTGCCCACGTCGGGACAGATAGCACAGATACGCAGTATTTT.